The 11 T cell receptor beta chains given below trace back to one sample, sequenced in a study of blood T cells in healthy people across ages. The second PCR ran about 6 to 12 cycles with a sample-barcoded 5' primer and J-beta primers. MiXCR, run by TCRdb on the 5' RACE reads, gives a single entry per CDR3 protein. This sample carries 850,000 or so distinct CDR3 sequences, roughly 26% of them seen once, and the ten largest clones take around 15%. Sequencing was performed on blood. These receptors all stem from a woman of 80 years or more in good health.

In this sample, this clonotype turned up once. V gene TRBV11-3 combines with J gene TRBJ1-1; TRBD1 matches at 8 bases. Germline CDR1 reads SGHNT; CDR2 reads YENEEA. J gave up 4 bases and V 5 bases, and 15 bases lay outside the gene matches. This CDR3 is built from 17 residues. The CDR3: CASSERSGRGQFTEAFF. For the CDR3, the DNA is TGTGCCAGCAGCGAAAGATCGGGCAGGGGGCAGTTCACTGAAGCTTTCTTT.

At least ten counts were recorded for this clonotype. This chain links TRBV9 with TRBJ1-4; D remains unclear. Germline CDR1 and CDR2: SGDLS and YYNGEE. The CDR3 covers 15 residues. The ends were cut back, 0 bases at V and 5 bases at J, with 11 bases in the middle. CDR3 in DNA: TGTGCCAGCAGCGTAGGTACACTTACAAATGAAAAACTGTTTTTT. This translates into CASSVGTLTNEKLFF.

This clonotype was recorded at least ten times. For the CDR3, the DNA is TGTGCCAGCAGTTTCATAGCGGGGCGGATCAATGAGCAGTTCTTC. Its translation: CASSFIAGRINEQFF. The chain joins TRBV6-2 or TRBV6-3 to TRBJ2-1; 8 bases are a match to TRBD2. Germline CDR1 is MNHEY and CDR2 is SVGEGT. J was trimmed by 6 bases and V by 4 bases; bases with no gene match: 8. The CDR3 length is 15 residues.

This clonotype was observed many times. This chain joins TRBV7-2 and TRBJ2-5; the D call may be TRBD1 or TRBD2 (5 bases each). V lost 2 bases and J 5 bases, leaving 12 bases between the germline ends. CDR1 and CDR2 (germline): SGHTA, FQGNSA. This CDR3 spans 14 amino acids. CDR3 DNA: TGTGCCAGCAGCTTATATGGGACGCAGGAGACCCAGTACTTC. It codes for CASSLYGTQETQYF.

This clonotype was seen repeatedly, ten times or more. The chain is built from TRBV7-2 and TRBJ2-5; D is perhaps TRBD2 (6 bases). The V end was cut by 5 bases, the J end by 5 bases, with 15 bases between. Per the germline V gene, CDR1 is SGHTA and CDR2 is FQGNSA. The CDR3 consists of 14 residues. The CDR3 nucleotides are TGTGCCAGCAGCCGCGGGACTCTCAGCGAGACCCAGTACTTC. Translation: CASSRGTLSETQYF. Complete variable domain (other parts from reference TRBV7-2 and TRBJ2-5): GAGVSQSPSNKVTEKGKDVELRCDPISGHTALYWYRQSLGQGLEFLIYFQGNSAPDKSGLPSDRFSAERTGGSVSTLTIQRTQQEDSAVYLCASSRGTLSETQYFGPGTRLLVL.

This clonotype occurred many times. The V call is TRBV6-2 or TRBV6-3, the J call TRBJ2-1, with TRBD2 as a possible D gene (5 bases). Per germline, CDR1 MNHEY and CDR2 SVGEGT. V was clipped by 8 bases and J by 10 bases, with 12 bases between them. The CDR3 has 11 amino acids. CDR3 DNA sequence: TGTGCCAGCGCGGGTTATCGAGAGCAGTTCTTC. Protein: CASAGYREQFF.

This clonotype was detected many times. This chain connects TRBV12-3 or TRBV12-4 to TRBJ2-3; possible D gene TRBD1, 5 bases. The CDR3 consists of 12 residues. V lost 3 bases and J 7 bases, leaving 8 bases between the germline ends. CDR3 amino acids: CASSFQGNTQYF. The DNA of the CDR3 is TGTGCCAGCAGTTTTCAGGGAAATACGCAGTATTTT.

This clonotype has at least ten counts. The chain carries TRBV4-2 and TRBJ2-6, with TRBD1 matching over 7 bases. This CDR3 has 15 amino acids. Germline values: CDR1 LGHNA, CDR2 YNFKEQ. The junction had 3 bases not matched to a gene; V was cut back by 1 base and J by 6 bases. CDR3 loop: CASSQGQGTANVLTF. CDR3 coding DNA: TGTGCCAGCAGCCAAGGACAGGGAACGGCCAACGTCCTGACTTTC.

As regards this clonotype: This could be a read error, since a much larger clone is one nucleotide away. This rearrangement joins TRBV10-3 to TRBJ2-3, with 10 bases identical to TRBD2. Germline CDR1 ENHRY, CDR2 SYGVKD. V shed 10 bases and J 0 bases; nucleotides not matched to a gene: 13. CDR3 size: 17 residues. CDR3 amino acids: CASGASGGITSTDTQYF. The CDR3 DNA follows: TGTGCCAGCGGGGCTAGCGGGGGAATCACTAGCACAGATACGCAGTATTTT.

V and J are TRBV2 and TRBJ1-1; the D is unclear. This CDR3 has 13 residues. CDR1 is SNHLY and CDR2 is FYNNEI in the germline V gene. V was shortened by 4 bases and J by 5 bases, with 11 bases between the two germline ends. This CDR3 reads CASSVDLGTEAFF. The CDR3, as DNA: TGTGCCAGCAGTGTGGACCTTGGGACTGAAGCTTTCTTT.

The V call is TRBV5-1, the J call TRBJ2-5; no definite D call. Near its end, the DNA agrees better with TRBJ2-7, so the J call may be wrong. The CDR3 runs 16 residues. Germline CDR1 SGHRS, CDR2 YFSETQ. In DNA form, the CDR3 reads TGCGCCAGCAGCCTAACCGCGGAAATGAGCTCCTACGAGCAGTACTTC. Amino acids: CASSLTAEMSSYEQYF.